Reported below is one T cell receptor beta chain. The entry originates in a study of blood T cell repertoires in COVID-19. Followed longitudinally, the Seattle patients had been enrolled during active infection. CDR3 length: 17 residues. The V end was cut by 3 bases, the J end by 5 bases, with 19 bases between. Germline CDR1 is SGHDN and CDR2 is FVKESK. Sequencing was performed with immunoSEQ multiplex PCR; in TCRdb, only in-frame clones are kept and a portion is missing. The sample contains tens of thousands of clones, about four fifths of which appear only once. The TCR comes from a man between 70 and 80 years old with COVID-19, enrolled during active disease. V usage is TRBV14 and J usage is TRBJ2-2; tentatively, D is TRBD2 (7 bases). Sequenced input: peripheral blood. CDR3 DNA sequence: TGTGCCAGCAGCCAGAGCGGGACACCCAAAGGGACCGGGGAGCTGTTTTTT. This translates into CASSQSGTPKGTGELFF.